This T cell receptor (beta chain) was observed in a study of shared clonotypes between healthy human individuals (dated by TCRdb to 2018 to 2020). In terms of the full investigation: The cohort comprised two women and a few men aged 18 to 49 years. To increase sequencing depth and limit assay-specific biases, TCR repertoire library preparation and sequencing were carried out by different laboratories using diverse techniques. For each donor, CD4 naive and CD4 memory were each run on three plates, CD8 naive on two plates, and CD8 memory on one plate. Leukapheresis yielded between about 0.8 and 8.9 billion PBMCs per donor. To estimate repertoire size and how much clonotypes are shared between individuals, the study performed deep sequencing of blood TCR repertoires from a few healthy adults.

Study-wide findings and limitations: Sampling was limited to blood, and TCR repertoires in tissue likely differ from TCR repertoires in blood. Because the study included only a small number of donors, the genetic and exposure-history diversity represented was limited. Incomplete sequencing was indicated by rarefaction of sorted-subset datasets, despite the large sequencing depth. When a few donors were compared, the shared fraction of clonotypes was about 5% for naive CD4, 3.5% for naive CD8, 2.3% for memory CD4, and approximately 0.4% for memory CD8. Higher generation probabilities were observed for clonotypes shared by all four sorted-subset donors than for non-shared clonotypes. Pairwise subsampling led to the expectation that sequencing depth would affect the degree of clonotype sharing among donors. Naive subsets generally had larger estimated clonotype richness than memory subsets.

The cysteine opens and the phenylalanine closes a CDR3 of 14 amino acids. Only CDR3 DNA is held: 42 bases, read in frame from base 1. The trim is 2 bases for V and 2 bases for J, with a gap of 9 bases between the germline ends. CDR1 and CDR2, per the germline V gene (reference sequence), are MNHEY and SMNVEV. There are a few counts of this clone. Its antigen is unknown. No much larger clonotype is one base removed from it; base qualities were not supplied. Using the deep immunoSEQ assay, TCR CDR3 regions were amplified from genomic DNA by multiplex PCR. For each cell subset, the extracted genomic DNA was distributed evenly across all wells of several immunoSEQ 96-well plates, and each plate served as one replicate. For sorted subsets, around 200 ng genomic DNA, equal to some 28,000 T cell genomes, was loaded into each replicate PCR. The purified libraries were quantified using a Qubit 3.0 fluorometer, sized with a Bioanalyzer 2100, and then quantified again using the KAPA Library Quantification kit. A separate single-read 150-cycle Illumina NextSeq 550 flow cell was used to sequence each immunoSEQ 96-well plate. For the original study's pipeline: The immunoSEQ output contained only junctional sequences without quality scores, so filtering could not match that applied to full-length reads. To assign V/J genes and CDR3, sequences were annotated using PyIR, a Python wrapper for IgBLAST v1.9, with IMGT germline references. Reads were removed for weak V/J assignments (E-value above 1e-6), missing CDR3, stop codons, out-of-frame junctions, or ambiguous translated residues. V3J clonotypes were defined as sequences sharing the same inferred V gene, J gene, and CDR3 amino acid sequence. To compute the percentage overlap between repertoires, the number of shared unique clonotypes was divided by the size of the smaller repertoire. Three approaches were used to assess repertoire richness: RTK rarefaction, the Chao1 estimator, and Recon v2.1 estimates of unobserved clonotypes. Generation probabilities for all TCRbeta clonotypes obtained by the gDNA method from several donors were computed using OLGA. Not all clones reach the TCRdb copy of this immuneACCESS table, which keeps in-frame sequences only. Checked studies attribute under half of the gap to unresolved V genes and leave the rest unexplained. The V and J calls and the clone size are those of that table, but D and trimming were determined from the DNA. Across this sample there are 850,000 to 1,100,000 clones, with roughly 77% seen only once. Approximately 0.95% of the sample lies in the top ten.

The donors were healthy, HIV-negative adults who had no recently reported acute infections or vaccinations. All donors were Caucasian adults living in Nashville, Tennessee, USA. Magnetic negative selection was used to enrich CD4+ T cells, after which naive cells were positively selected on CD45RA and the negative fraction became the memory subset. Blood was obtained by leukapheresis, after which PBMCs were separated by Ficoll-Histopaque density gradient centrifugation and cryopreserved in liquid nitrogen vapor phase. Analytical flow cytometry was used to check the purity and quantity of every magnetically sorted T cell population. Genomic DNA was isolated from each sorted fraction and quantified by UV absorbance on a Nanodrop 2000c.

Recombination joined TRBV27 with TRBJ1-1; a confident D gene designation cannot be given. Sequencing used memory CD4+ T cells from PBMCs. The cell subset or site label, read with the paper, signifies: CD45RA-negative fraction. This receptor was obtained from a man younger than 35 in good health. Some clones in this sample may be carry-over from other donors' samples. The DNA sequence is TGTGCCAGCAGTTTACAACGGGGAAACACTGAAGCTTTCTTT. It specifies CASSLQRGNTEAFF.